The 28 T cell receptor beta chains given below trace back to one sample, sequenced in a study of CD8+ T cells in alopecia areata. cDNA reverse transcribed from extracted RNA served as the sequencing template. Profiled with immunoSEQ multiplex PCR; TCRdb holds only in-frame clones, not every one. The sample has about 180,000 clones; 51% are singletons. As for treatment: oral pan-JAK inhibitor, 5-10 mg twice daily. The specimen was CD8+ T cells sorted from blood, collected around week 54, from a patient treated with tofacitinib. The source is a human donor with alopecia areata.

This clone has only one observation. The V and J genes are TRBV7-2 and TRBJ1-2; the D is unclear. Germline CDR1 SGHTA, CDR2 FQGNSA. The CDR3 has 11 residues. Trimming left V 5 bases short and J 8 bases short, with 9 bases between. The CDR3 reads CASSPAPGYTF. CDR3 DNA sequence: TGTGCCAGCAGCCCGGCCCCGGGCTACACCTTC.

This clone was counted between two and nine times. This rearrangement joins TRBV5-4 to TRBJ2-5, with D tentatively TRBD2 (5 bases). Trimming pared 5 bases from V and 5 bases from J, leaving 16 bases between. CDR1 is SGHNT, CDR2 YYREEE, per germline (reference sequence). The CDR3 totals 14 residues. CDR3 coding DNA: TGTGCCAGCAGTAGGTCCCGGGATTGGGAGACCCAGTACTTC. This encodes CASSRSRDWETQYF.

The chain couples TRBV27 to TRBJ2-7, with 7 nucleotides matching TRBD1. The CDR3 spans 12 residues. Germline assignment: CDR1 MNHEY and CDR2 SMNVEV (reference sequence). V was pared by 6 bases and J by 2 bases, with 1 base of the junction left unmatched. This CDR3 reads CASRGQPYEQYF. The CDR3 DNA sequence: TGTGCCAGCAGGGGACAGCCCTACGAGCAGTACTTC.

This chain connects TRBV7-6 to TRBJ2-7; D is unclear. The V gene's germline CDR1 is SGHVS and CDR2 FNYEAQ. V lost 0 bases to trimming and J lost 4 bases, with 13 bases between them. The CDR3 runs to 15 residues. The CDR3 bases are TGTGCCAGCAGCTTAGCTCGTCTTGACAATTACGAGCAGTACTTC. This translates into CASSLARLDNYEQYF.

The gene calls are TRBV29-1 and TRBJ2-1; D unclear. V dropped 1 base and J dropped 5 bases, with 15 bases sitting between them. In germline, CDR1 is SQVTM, CDR2 ANQGSEA. The CDR3 spans 15 residues. This CDR3 reads CSVEGHSIRNNEQFF. In DNA form, the CDR3 reads TGCAGCGTTGAAGGGCACTCAATCCGCAACAATGAGCAGTTCTTC.

This clone came up a few times. The chain has TRBV29-1 and TRBJ2-5; the D gene is possibly TRBD1 (6 bases). Per germline, CDR1 SQVTM and CDR2 ANQGSEA. V was trimmed by 4 bases and J by 4 bases, leaving 10 bases between them. The CDR3 totals 12 residues. The CDR3 loop is CSVGRRGETQYF. The CDR3 region has the DNA TGCAGCGTTGGTCGCAGGGGAGAGACCCAGTACTTC.

The gene calls are TRBV7-3 and TRBJ2-7, with 9 bases matching TRBD2. Losses at the gene ends were 5 bases for V and 5 bases for J; bases not matched to a gene: 10. The CDR3 extends over 15 amino acids. CDR1 and CDR2 (germline): SGHTA, FQGTGA. The chain's CDR3 is CASSPLAGGFHEQYF. CDR3 DNA: TGTGCCAGCAGCCCCCTGGCGGGGGGGTTCCACGAGCAGTACTTC.

J is TRBJ1-6 and V is TRBV11-2, with D possibly TRBD1 on 6 matching bases. Trimming removed 1 base from V and 10 bases from J, with 14 bases in between. The CDR3 length is 15 residues. In germline, CDR1 is SGHAT, CDR2 FQNNGV. CDR3 in DNA: TGTGCCAGCAGCTTAGTCGACAGGATCGTCTCACCCCTCCACTTT. Translating gives CASSLVDRIVSPLHF.

J is TRBJ1-6 and V is TRBV5-1, with a weak D call TRBD1 (6 bases). The CDR3 has 15 residues. Germline V gene data show CDR1 as SGHRS and CDR2 as YFSETQ. Trimming removed 3 bases at V and 7 bases at J, with 14 bases between. The CDR3 coding sequence is TGCGCCAGCAGCTCGTTACAGGGAGAGAATTCACCCCTCCACTTT. Translation: CASSSLQGENSPLHF.

The chain has TRBV23-1 and TRBJ1-4; unclear D gene. TRBV23-1 is reported as an ORF; its role is uncertain. The V gene lost 6 bases and the J gene lost 0 bases, with 23 bases spanning the gap. The CDR3 length is 19 residues. In DNA form, the CDR3 reads TGCGCCAGCAGGCCTCAAAGCGTCTCAATTATACCAACTAATGAAAAACTGTTTTTT. Encoded protein: CASRPQSVSIIPTNEKLFF.

The chain is built from TRBV5-6 and TRBJ2-1; TRBD1 matches at 7 bases. CDR3 size: 16 residues. The germline V gene has CDR1 SGHDT and CDR2 YYEEEE. The V gene end was trimmed by 3 bases and the J gene end by 0 bases; junction bases not matched to a gene: 6. In DNA, the CDR3 is TGTGCCAGCAGCTCGGTGGACAGGAGCTCCTACAATGAGCAGTTCTTC. It specifies CASSSVDRSSYNEQFF.

The rearrangement uses TRBV29-1 and TRBJ1-1; D remains unclear. Germline values: CDR1 SQVTM, CDR2 ANQGSEA. V lost 6 bases and J lost 5, with 10 bases in between. The CDR3 covers 11 residues. The chain's CDR3 is CSVPEGTEAFF. Here the CDR3 DNA reads TGCAGCGTGCCCGAAGGGACTGAAGCTTTCTTT.

This chain connects TRBV6-6 to TRBJ1-1; D not certain. The length of the CDR3 is 11 residues. Germline V lookup: CDR1 MNHNY, CDR2 SVGAGI (reference sequence). Trimming removed 4 bases at V and 7 bases at J, with 7 bases between. The CDR3 nucleotides are TGTGCCAGCAGTTCCGGGATTGAAGCTTTCTTT. Translated: CASSSGIEAFF.

The chain employs TRBV4-2 and TRBJ2-5; D uncertain. The CDR3 is 14 amino acids. V gave up 0 bases and J gave up 6 bases, with 11 bases separating them. Germline V CDR1 and CDR2: LGHNA, YNFKEQ. The DNA for the CDR3 is TGTGCCAGCAGCCAAGATCCCGCTTGGCAGACCCAGTACTTC. It specifies CASSQDPAWQTQYF.

There are a few counts of this clone. The chain is built from TRBV27 and TRBJ2-1; D gene uncertain. The CDR3 is 15 amino acids. The V gene lost 1 base and the J gene lost 3 bases, with 10 bases spanning the gap. Germline values: CDR1 MNHEY, CDR2 SMNVEV (reference sequence). CDR3 region: CASSLLGTYYNEQFF. The CDR3 bases are TGTGCCAGCAGTTTATTAGGCACCTACTACAATGAGCAGTTCTTC.

The rearrangement joins TRBV5-4 to TRBJ2-1; 10 nucleotides agree with TRBD1. This CDR3 has 20 amino acids. The trim removed 3 bases at V and 0 bases at J, leaving 15 bases unmatched. CDR1 and CDR2 from the germline V gene are SGHNT and YYREEE (reference sequence). CDR3 sequence reads: CASSSDPGQGTISSYNEQFF. The CDR3 nucleotides are TGTGCCAGCAGCTCGGATCCGGGACAGGGGACGATTAGCTCCTACAATGAGCAGTTCTTC.

The chain combines TRBV6-6 with TRBJ2-7; weak D call: TRBD1 (6 bases). This CDR3 has 12 residues. Deletions cut 11 bases from V and 5 bases from J, with 16 bases between. Per germline, CDR1 MNHNY and CDR2 SVGAGI (reference sequence). CDR3 residues: CAVSGHPNEQYF. The CDR3 DNA reads TGTGCCGTCTCGGGACACCCCAACGAGCAGTACTTC.

The J gene is TRBJ1-2, the V gene TRBV2, with unresolved D. The germline CDR1 and CDR2 sequences are SNHLY and FYNNEI. V was clipped by 1 base and J by 6 bases, with 9 bases between them. The CDR3 loop spans 13 amino acids. The CDR3 sequence: CASSEEIGNGYTF. CDR3 nucleotide sequence: TGTGCCAGCAGTGAAGAGATAGGGAATGGCTACACCTTC.

This clone appeared a single time. The chain employs TRBV5-1 and TRBJ1-1; D may be TRBD1 (5 bases). Germline CDR1 SGHRS, CDR2 YFSETQ. V gave up 4 bases and J gave up 0 bases, with 7 bases separating them. The CDR3 extends over 13 amino acids. This CDR3 is CASSATVNTEAFF. The CDR3 region has the DNA TGCGCCAGCAGCGCGACAGTGAACACTGAAGCTTTCTTT.

This chain uses TRBV19 with TRBJ1-2; maybe TRBD1 (6 bases). Germline V CDR1 and CDR2: LNHDA, SQIVND (reference sequence). The CDR3 contains 12 residues. The germline V and J ends were trimmed by 8 bases and 4 bases, with 11 bases remaining between them. In DNA form, the CDR3 reads TGTGCCAGTCTTGTGGGGGCCTATGGCTACACCTTC. Translating it yields CASLVGAYGYTF.

The chain carries TRBV29-1 and TRBJ2-1; 11 bases align to TRBD1. J lost 3 bases, V lost 7 bases, and 5 bases had no gene match. This CDR3 has 14 amino acids. Germline-derived CDR1 and CDR2 are SQVTM and ANQGSEA. CDR3 bases: TGCAGCGGGGCGGGACAGGGGGACTACAATGAGCAGTTCTTC. It specifies CSGAGQGDYNEQFF.

The chain links TRBV4-3 to TRBJ1-2, with D perhaps matching TRBD1 (6 bases). V was shortened by 0 bases and J by 4 bases, with 12 bases between the two germline ends. Germline V gene data show CDR1 as LGHNA and CDR2 as YSLEER. The length of the CDR3 is 15 residues. The CDR3 DNA follows: TGCGCCAGCAGCCAAGATCTAACAGGGTCCTATGGCTACACCTTC. As protein: CASSQDLTGSYGYTF.

By share, this clone ranks as medium-sized. At the DNA level, this CDR3 is encoded by other sequences in the same sample as well. The rearrangement uses TRBV7-3 and TRBJ1-1, with D unclear. CDR3 length: 14 residues. The ends were cut back, 5 bases at V and 4 bases at J, with 14 bases in the middle. Germline V CDR1 and CDR2: SGHTA, FQGTGA. CDR3 in amino acids: CASSPGLLGTEAFF. CDR3 in DNA: TGTGCCAGCAGCCCGGGGTTGTTGGGCACTGAAGCTTTCTTT.

This chain joins TRBV6-5 and TRBJ2-5; D gene unclear. The germline CDR1 and CDR2 sequences are MNHEY and SVGAGI. The CDR3 length is 15 residues. Between the trimmed V and J ends, which lost 2 bases and 1 base, there was a span of 11 bases. CDR3 coding DNA: TGTGCCAGCAGTTACGTGGCGGACGTCCAAGAGACCCAGTACTTC. Its protein is CASSYVADVQETQYF.

There are a few counts of this clone. This rearrangement joins TRBV30 to TRBJ2-3; possible D gene TRBD1, 6 bases. Per germline, CDR1 GTSNPN and CDR2 SVGIG (reference sequence). The CDR3 is 13 amino acids. Trimming took off 4 bases at V and 5 bases at J, with 13 bases between the two ends. The DNA of the CDR3 is TGTGCCTGGAATTGGGGGCAGGAAGATACGCAGTATTTT. Its translation: CAWNWGQEDTQYF.

As regards this clone: Other DNA sequences in the same sample also yield this CDR3. The chain combines TRBV9 with TRBJ2-7; 9 nucleotides align to TRBD1. In germline, CDR1 is SGDLS, CDR2 YYNGEE. The J segment lost 3 bases and the V segment lost 2 bases, leaving 3 bases of the junction unmatched. The CDR3 runs to 14 residues. CDR3 DNA sequence: TGTGCCAGCAGCGTCGGACAGGGGAACTACGAGCAGTACTTC. Encoded protein: CASSVGQGNYEQYF.

This clone was found a few times. The same CDR3 can be traced to other DNA sequences in this sample. The chain links TRBV30 to TRBJ1-6; D might be TRBD1 (6 bases). This CDR3 has 13 amino acids. Per the germline V gene, CDR1 is GTSNPN and CDR2 is SVGIG (reference sequence). V was cut by 3 bases and J by 5 bases, with 8 bases left in between. The CDR3 here is CAWSGGHNSPLHF. Here the CDR3 DNA reads TGTGCCTGGAGCGGGGGGCATAATTCACCCCTCCACTTT.

This clone showed up just a few times. The chain uses TRBV19 and TRBJ1-1; D remains ambiguous. Trimming removed 8 bases from V and 1 base from J, with 8 bases in between. Germline CDR1 is LNHDA and CDR2 is SQIVND (reference sequence). This CDR3 has 12 amino acids. CDR3 loop: CASCWGNTEAFF. The DNA for the CDR3 is TGTGCCAGTTGCTGGGGGAACACTGAAGCTTTCTTT.